The present entry profiles one TCR beta chain with its context. Its antigen is unidentified. This specimen comes from a study of cytomegalovirus exposure and HLA in healthy donors. PCR employed 60 Vbeta and 13 Jbeta primers. Authors' methods: A later analysis tallied about 80 million unique TCR beta chains, around 12 million of them shared. Measured with immunoSEQ multiplex PCR; TCRdb has only the in-frame clones, and not every one. That table furnishes V, J and clone size, whereas the DNA furnished D and trimming. The sample comprises 65,000 to 80,000 clones, less than 80% of which are singletons, and approximately 8.9% rests with the top ten. General study findings and limits: In a later analysis, donors in an Asian-associated ancestry cluster reportedly had fewer N-insertions in productive TCRs than the cohort mean.

CDR3 size: 16 residues. CDR1 and CDR2 (germline): SGHTA, FQGNSA. V dropped 5 bases and J dropped 3; count of bases not matched to a gene: 9. This clonotype was sampled from a woman between 35 and 50 years old in good health and CMV-seropositive. Sequencing was done on a sample of PBMCs. V gene TRBV7-2 combines with J gene TRBJ2-2; 7 bases match TRBD1. The CDR3 DNA follows: TGTGCCAGCAGCCCTTCCGGGACAGTTCACACCGGGGAGCTGTTTTTT. This encodes CASSPSGTVHTGELFF.